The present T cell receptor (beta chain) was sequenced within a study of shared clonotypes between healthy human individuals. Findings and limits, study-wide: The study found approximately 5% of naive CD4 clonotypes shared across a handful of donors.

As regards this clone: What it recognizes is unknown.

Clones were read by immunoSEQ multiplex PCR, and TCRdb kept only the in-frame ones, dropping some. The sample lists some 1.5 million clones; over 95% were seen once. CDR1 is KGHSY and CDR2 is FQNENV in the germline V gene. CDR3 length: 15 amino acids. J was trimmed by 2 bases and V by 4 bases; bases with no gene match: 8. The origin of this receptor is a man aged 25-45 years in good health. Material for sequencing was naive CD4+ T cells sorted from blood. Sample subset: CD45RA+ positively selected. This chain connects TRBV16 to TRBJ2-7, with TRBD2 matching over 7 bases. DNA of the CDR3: TGTGCCAGCAGCCGGGAGGGACCCAACACCTACGAGCAGTACTTC. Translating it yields CASSREGPNTYEQYF. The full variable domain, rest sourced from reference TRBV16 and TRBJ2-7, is GEEVAQTPKHLVRGEGQKAKLYCAPIKGHSYVFWYQQVLKNEFKFLISFQNENVFDETGMPKERFSAKCLPNSPCSLEIQATKLEDSAVYFCASSREGPNTYEQYFGPGTRLTVT.